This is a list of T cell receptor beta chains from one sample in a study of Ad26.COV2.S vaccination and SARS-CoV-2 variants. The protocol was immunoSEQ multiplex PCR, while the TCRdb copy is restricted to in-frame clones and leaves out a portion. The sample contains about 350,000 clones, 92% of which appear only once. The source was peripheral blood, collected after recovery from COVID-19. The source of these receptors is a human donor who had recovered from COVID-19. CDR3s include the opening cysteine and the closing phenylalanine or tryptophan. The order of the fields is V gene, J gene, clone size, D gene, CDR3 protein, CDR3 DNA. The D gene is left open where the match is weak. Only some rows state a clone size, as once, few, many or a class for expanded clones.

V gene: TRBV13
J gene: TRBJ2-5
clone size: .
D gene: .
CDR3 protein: CASRSLGDGETQYF
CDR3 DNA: TGTGCCAGCAGATCTCTCGGGGACGGGGAGACCCAGTACTTC

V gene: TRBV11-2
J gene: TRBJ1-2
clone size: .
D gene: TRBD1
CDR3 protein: CASSLAGTASGYGYTF
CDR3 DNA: TGTGCCAGCAGCTTAGCGGGGACAGCCAGTGGCTATGGCTACACCTTC

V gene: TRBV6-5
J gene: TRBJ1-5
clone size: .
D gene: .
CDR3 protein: CASSYSSQGRGQPQHF
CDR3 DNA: TGTGCCAGCAGTTACTCGTCGCAGGGTAGGGGTCAGCCCCAGCATTTT

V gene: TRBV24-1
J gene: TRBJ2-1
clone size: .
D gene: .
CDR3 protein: CATSVGGYEQFF
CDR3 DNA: TGTGCCACCAGTGTAGGGGGGTATGAGCAGTTCTTC

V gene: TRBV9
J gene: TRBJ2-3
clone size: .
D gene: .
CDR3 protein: CASSGNTDTQYF
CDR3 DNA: TGTGCCAGCAGCGGGAACACAGATACGCAGTATTTT

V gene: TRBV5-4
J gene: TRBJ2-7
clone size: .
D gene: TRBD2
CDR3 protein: CASSLGAELAGRREQYF
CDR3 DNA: TGTGCCAGCAGCTTGGGGGCAGAACTAGCGGGGCGCAGGGAGCAGTACTTC

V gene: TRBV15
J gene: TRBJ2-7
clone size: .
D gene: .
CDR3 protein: CATSRTDRPEQYF
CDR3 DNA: TGTGCCACCAGCAGAACCGACAGACCCGAGCAGTACTTC

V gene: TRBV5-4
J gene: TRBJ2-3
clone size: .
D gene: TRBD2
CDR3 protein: CASSSFDRLAGTDTQYF
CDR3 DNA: TGTGCCAGCAGCTCCTTCGATCGACTAGCGGGCACAGATACGCAGTATTTT

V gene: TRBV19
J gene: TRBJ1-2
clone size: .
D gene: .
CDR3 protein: CASSPRRGGYTF
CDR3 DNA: TGTGCCAGTAGTCCCCGACGTGGTGGCTACACCTTC

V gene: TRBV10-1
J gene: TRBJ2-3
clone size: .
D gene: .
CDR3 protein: CASSEGGTDTQYF
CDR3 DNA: TGCGCCAGCAGCGAGGGAGGAACAGATACGCAGTATTTT

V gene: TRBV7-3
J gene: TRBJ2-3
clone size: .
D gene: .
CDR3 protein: CASSLYGDTQYF
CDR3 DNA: TGTGCCAGCAGCCTCTACGGAGATACGCAGTATTTT

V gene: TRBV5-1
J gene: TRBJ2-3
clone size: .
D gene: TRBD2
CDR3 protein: CASSPGGRTPSTDTQYF
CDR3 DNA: TGCGCCAGCAGCCCGGGAGGACGGACACCTAGCACAGATACGCAGTATTTT

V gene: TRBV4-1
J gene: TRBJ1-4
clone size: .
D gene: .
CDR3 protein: CASSQERTVGEKLFF
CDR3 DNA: TGCGCCAGCAGCCAAGAGAGGACCGTAGGTGAAAAACTGTTTTTT

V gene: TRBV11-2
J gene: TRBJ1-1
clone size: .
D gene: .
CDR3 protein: CASSLGGVMNTEAFF
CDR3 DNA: TGTGCCAGCAGCTTAGGTGGAGTTATGAACACTGAAGCTTTCTTT

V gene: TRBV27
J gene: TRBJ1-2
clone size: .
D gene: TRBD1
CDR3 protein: CASSLSTGGDIYGYTF
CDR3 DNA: TGTGCCAGCAGTTTATCGACAGGGGGCGATATCTATGGCTACACCTTC

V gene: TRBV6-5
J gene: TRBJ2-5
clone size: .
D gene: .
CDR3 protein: CASGSGPLQETQYF
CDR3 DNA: TGTGCCAGCGGTTCGGGACCCCTCCAAGAGACCCAGTACTTC

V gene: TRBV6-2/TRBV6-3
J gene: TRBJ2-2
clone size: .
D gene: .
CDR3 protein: CASSYSFAGTPAGELFF
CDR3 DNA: TGTGCCAGCAGTTACTCCTTCGCCGGGACACCAGCCGGGGAGCTGTTTTTT

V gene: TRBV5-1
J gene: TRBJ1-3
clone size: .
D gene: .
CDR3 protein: CASRGDTYSGNTIYF
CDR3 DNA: TGCGCCAGCAGGGGGGACACATATTCTGGAAACACCATATATTTT

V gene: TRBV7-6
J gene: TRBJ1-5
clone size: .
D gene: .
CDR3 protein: CASSFSENQPQHF
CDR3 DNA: TGTGCCAGCAGCTTTTCCGAGAATCAGCCCCAGCATTTT

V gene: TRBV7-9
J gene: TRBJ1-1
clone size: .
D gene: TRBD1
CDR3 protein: CASSLRAGGLNTEAFF
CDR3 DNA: TGTGCCAGCAGCTTAAGGGCAGGGGGCTTGAACACTGAAGCTTTCTTT

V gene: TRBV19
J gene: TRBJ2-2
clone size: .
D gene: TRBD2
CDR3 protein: CASSIPGGPRTGELFF
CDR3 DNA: TGTGCCAGTAGTATACCGGGGGGACCCAGGACCGGGGAGCTGTTTTTT

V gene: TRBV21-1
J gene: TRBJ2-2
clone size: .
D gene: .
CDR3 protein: CASSGRRDDTNFTGELFF
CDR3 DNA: TGTGCCAGCAGCGGGAGGCGGGATGACACTAACTTCACCGGGGAGCTGTTTTTT

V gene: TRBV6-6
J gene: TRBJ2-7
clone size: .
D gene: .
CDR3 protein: CASSQKYEQYF
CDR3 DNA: TGTGCCAGCAGCCAGAAATACGAGCAGTACTTC

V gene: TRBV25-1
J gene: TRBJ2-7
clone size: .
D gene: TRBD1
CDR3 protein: CASKGQGAYEQYF
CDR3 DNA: TGTGCCAGCAAGGGACAGGGGGCTTACGAGCAGTACTTC

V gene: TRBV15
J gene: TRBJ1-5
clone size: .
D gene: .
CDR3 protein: CATSEQPSGNQPQHF
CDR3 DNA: TGTGCCACCAGCGAGCAGCCGTCGGGCAATCAGCCCCAGCATTTT

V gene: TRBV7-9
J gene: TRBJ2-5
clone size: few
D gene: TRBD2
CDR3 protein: CASSLWIAGKETQYF
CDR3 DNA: TGTGCCAGCAGCTTATGGATAGCGGGGAAAGAGACCCAGTACTTC

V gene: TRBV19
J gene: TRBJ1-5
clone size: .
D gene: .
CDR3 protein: CASSILPGAGELGGNQPQHF
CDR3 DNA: TGTGCCAGTAGTATACTACCAGGGGCCGGGGAATTGGGAGGCAATCAGCCCCAGCATTTT

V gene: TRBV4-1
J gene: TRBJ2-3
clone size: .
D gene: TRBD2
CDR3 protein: CASSQVILAGGPSTDTQYF
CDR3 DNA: TGCGCCAGCAGCCAAGTTATCCTAGCGGGGGGCCCTAGCACAGATACGCAGTATTTT